This T cell receptor (beta chain) comes out of a study of blood T cells in healthy people across ages. Investigators took 8.5 to 10 milliliters of peripheral blood from every donor. The CDR3 extends over 15 amino acids. The V end lost 4 bases, the J end lost 2 bases, and 15 bases lay between the germline ends. Germline CDR1 reads MGHRA; CDR2 reads YSYEKL. It was with a sample-barcoded 5' primer and a J-beta primer mix that a second PCR of about 6 to 12 cycles was run. TCRdb re-analysed the 5' RACE reads in MiXCR, keeping a single row per CDR3 protein. Altogether about 1,400,000 distinct CDR3 sequences are present, 45% to 70% being singletons, with the ten largest covering 6.5% to 8.5%.

The chain employs TRBV4-1 and TRBJ2-7; D may be TRBD2 (5 bases). Sequencing was carried out using blood. The receptor was derived from a man aged 18 to 29 in good health. CDR3 sequence reads: CASSPGGWSAYEQYF. The CDR3 DNA is TGCGCCAGCAGCCCAGGAGGATGGAGCGCCTACGAGCAGTACTTC.